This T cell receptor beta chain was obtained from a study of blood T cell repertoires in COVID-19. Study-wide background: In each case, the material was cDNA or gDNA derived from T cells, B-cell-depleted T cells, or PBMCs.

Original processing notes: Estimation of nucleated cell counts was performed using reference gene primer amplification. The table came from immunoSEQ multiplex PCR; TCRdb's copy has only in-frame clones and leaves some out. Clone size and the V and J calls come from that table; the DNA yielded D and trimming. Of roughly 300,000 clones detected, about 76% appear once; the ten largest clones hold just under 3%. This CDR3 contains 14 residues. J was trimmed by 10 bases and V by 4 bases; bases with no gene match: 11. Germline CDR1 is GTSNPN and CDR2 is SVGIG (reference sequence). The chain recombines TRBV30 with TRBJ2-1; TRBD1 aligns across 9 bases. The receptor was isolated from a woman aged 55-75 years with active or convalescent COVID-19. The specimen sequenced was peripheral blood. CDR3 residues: CAWKRDRDFREQFF. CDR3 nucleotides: TGTGCCTGGAAAAGGGACAGGGACTTCCGGGAGCAGTTCTTC.